This T cell receptor (beta chain) was identified during a study of blood T cell repertoires in COVID-19. Sequenced by immunoSEQ multiplex PCR; TCRdb stores in-frame clones only, minus some. Found here are about 230,000 clones, roughly 76% of them singletons; the top ten hold around 7.5%. The specimen sequenced was peripheral blood. The receptor was isolated from a woman of 80 years or more with COVID-19, enrolled during active disease.

The CDR3 DNA reads TGTGCCAGTATGGTACAGGGAAATAATTCACCCCTCCACTTT. Translation: CASMVQGNNSPLHF. This rearrangement joins TRBV19 to TRBJ1-6; tentative D call: TRBD1 (6 bases). Germline V gene lookup returns CDR1 LNHDA and CDR2 SQIVND (reference sequence). This CDR3 region has 14 residues. Trimming took off 7 bases at V and 5 bases at J, with 12 bases between the two ends. Variable domain in full (rest from reference TRBV19 and TRBJ1-6): DGGITQSPKYLFRKEGQNVTLSCEQNLNHDAMYWYRQDPGQGLRLIYYSQIVNDFQKGDIAEGYSVSREKKESFPLTVTSAQKNPTAFYLCASMVQGNNSPLHFGNGTRLTVT.